Sequencing of this T cell receptor (beta chain) was carried out in a study of shared clonotypes between healthy human individuals. Profiled with immunoSEQ multiplex PCR; TCRdb holds only in-frame clones, not every one. The sample has 1.6 million or so clones; approximately 98.5% are singletons. Trimming left V 6 bases short and J 0 bases short, with 20 bases between. This CDR3 spans 17 amino acids. From germline, CDR1 is MNHEY and CDR2 SMNVEV (reference sequence). V gene TRBV27 combines with J gene TRBJ1-2; D is unclear. This receptor was taken from a man aged 25-45 years in good health. Sequencing was carried out using naive CD4+ T cells sorted from blood. Subset in this sample: CD45RA+ positively selected. CDR3 in amino acids: CASREWGGTRANYGYTF. In DNA form, the CDR3 reads TGTGCCAGCAGGGAGTGGGGTGGAACACGAGCTAACTATGGCTACACCTTC.